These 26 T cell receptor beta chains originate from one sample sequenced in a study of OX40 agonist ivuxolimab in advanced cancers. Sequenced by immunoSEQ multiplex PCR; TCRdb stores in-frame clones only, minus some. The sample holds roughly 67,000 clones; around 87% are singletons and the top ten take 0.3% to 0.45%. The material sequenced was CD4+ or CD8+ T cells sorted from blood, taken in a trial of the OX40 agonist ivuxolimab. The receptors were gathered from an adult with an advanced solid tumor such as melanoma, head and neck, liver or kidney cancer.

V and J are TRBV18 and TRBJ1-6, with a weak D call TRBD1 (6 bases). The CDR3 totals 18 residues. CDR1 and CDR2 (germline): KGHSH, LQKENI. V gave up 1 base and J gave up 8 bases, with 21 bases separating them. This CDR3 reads CASSPQIPTGLEDSPLHF. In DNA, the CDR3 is TGTGCCAGCTCACCACAGATACCCACAGGGCTAGAGGATTCACCCCTCCACTTT.

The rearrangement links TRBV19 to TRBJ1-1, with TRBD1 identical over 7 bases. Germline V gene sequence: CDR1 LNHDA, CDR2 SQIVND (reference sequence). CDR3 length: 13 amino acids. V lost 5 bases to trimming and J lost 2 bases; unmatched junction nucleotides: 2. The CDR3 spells CASSGQVNTEAFF. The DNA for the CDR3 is TGTGCCAGTAGTGGACAGGTAAACACTGAAGCTTTCTTT.

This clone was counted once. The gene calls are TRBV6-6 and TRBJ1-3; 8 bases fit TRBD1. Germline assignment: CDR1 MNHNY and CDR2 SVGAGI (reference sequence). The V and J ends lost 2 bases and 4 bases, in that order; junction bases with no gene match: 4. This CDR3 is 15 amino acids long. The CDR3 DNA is TGTGCCAGCAGTTACCAGGGGGCGAGGGGAAACACCATATATTTT. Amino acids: CASSYQGARGNTIYF.

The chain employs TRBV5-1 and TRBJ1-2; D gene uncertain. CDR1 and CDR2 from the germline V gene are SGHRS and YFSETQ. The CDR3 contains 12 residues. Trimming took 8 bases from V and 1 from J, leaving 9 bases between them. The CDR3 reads CASGLLNYGYTF. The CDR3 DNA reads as TGCGCCAGTGGGCTACTTAACTATGGCTACACCTTC.

CDR3 DNA: TGTGCCAGCAGTGTCGGTTTGACGGCACCCCTCCACTTT. This translates into CASSVGLTAPLHF. V and J are TRBV6-4 and TRBJ1-6; D unclear. Germline CDR1 is MRHNA and CDR2 is SNTAGT. The length of the CDR3 is 13 residues. Trimming removed 4 bases at V and 11 bases at J, with 12 bases between.

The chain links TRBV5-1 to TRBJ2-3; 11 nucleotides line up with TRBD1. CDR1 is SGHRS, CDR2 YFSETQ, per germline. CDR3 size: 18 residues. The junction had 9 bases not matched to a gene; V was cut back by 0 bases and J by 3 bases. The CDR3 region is CASSLERDRGFGTDTQYF. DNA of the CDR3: TGCGCCAGCAGCTTGGAACGGGACAGGGGGTTTGGGACAGATACGCAGTATTTT.

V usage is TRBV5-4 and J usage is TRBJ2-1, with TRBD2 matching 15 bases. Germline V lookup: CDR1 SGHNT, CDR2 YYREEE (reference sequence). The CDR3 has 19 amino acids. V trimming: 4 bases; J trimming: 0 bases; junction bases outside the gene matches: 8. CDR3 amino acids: CASSPGLAGGQSSYNEQFF. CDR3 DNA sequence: TGTGCCAGCAGCCCGGGACTAGCGGGGGGCCAGAGCTCCTACAATGAGCAGTTCTTC.

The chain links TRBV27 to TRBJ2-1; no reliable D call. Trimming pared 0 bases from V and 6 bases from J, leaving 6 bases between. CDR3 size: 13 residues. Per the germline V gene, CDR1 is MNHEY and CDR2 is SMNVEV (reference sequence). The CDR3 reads CASSLSGSNEQFF. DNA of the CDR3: TGTGCCAGCAGTTTATCGGGGTCCAATGAGCAGTTCTTC.

The CDR3 reads CASSQDLRRGGYTF. CDR3 sequence (DNA): TGTGCCAGCAGCCAAGATCTCCGCAGGGGCGGCTACACCTTC. The gene calls are TRBV4-2 and TRBJ1-2, with a tentative D call TRBD1 (6 bases). CDR1 is LGHNA, CDR2 YNFKEQ, per germline. V was shortened by 0 bases and J by 8 bases, with 13 bases between the two germline ends. This CDR3 is 14 amino acids long.

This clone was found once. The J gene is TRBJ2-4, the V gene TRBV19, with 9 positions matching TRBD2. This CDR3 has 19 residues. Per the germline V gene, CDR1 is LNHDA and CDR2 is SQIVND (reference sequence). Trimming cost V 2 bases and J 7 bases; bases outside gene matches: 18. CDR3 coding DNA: TGTGCCAGTAGTATAAGACTTTGGCGGGGGGGAATACCACAGAACATTCAGTACTTC. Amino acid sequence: CASSIRLWRGGIPQNIQYF. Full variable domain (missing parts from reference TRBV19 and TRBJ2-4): DGGITQSPKYLFRKEGQNVTLSCEQNLNHDAMYWYRQDPGQGLRLIYYSQIVNDFQKGDIAEGYSVSREKKESFPLTVTSAQKNPTAFYLCASSIRLWRGGIPQNIQYFGAGTRLSVL.

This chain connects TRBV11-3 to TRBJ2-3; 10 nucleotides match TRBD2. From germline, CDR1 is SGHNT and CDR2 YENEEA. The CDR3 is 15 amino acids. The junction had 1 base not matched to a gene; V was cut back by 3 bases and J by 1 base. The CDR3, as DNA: TGTGCCAGCAGCTTCAGCGGGGGGGGCACAGATACGCAGTATTTT. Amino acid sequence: CASSFSGGGTDTQYF.

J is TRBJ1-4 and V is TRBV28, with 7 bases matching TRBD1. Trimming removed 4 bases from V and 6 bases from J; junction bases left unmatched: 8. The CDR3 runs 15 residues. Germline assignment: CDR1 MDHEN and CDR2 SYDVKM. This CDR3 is CASSSPGGPHEKLFF. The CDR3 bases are TGTGCCAGCAGTTCTCCAGGGGGACCGCATGAAAAACTGTTTTTT.

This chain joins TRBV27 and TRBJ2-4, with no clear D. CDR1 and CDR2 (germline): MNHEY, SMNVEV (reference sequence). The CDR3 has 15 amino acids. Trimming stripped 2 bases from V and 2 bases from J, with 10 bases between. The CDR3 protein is CASSLVLGTKNIQYF. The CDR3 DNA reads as TGTGCCAGCAGTTTAGTTTTGGGAACCAAAAACATTCAGTACTTC.

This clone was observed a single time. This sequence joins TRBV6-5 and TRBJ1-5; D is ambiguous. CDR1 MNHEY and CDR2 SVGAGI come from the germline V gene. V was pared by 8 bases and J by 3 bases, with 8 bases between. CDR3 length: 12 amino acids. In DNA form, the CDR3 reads TGTGCCAGCGTACCAGACAATCAGCCCCAGCATTTT. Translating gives CASVPDNQPQHF.

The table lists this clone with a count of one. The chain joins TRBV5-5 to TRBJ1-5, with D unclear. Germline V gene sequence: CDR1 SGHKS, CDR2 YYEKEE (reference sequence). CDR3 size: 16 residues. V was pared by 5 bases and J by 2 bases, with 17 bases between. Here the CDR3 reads CASRLTPGGGNQPQHF. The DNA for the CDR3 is TGTGCCAGCAGACTCACGCCGGGCGGCGGCAATCAGCCCCAGCATTTT.

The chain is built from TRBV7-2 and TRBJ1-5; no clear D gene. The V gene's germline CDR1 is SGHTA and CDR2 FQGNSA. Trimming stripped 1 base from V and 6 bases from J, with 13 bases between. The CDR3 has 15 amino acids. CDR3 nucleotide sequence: TGTGCCAGCAGCTTAGAACTGAGGTTAGGTCAGCCCCAGCATTTT. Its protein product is CASSLELRLGQPQHF.

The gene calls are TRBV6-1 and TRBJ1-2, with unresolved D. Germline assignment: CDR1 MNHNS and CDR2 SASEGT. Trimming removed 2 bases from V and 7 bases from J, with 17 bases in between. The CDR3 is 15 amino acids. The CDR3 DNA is TGTGCCAGCAGTGAACCCGCGGCGGGAGGAATTGGCTACACCTTC. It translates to CASSEPAAGGIGYTF.

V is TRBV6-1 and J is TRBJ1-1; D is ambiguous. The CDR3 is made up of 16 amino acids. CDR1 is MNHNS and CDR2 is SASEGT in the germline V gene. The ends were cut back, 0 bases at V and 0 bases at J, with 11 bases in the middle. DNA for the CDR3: TGTGCCAGCAGTGAAGCATGGGAGAGAGTGAACACTGAAGCTTTCTTT. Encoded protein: CASSEAWERVNTEAFF.

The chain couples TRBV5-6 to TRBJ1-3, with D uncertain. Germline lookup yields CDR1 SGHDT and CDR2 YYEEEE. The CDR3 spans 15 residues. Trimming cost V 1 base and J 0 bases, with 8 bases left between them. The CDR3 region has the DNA TGTGCCAGCAGCTTGCCGGCTAGCTCTGGAAACACCATATATTTT. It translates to CASSLPASSGNTIYF.

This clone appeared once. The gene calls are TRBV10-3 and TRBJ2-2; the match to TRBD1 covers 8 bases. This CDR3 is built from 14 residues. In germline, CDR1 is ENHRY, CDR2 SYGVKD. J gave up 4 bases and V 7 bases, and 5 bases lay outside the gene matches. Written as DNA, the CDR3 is TGTGCCATCAATCGACAGGGGCTCACCGGGGAGCTGTTTTTT. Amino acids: CAINRQGLTGELFF.

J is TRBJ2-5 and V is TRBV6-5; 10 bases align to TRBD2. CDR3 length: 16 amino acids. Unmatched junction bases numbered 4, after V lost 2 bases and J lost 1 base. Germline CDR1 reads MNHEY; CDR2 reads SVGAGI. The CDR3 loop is CASSYRTSGSQETQYF. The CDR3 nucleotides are TGTGCCAGCAGTTACCGGACTAGCGGCTCCCAAGAGACCCAGTACTTC.

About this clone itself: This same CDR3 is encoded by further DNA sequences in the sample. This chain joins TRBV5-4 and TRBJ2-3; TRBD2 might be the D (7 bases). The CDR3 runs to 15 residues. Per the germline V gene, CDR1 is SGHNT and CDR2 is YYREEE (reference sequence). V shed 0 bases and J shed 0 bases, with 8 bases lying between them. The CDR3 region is CASSLGGGSTDTQYF. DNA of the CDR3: TGTGCCAGCAGCTTGGGGGGGGGCAGCACAGATACGCAGTATTTT. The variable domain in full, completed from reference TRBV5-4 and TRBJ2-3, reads ETGVTQSPTHLIKTRGQQVTLRCSSQSGHNTVSWYQQALGQGPQFIFQYYREEENGRGNFPPRFSGLQFPNYSSELNVNALELDDSALYLCASSLGGGSTDTQYFGPGTRLTVL.

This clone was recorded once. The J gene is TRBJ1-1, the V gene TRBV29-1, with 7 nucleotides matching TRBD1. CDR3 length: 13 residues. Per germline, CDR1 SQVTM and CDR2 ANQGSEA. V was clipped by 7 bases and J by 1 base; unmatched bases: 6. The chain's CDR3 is CSARTGGNTEAFF. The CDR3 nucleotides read TGCAGCGCTCGGACAGGTGGGAACACTGAAGCTTTCTTT.

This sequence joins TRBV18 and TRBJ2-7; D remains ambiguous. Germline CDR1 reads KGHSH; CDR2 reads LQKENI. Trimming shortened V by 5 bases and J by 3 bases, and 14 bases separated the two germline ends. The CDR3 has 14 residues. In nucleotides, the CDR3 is TGTGCCAGCTCATCCCCCTTGTCTAACTACGAGCAGTACTTC. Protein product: CASSSPLSNYEQYF.

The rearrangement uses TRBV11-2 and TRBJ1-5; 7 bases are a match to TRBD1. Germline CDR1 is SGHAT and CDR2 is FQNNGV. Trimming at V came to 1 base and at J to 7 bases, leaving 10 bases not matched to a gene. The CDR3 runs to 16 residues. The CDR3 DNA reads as TGTGCCAGCAGCTTAGGAAGGGACAGTACGAACCAGCCCCAGCATTTT. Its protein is CASSLGRDSTNQPQHF.

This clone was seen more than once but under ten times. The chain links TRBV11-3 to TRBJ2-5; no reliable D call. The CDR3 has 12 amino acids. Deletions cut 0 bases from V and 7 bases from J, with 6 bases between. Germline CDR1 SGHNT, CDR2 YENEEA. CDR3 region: CASSLDPRTQYF. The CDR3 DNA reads TGTGCCAGCAGCTTAGATCCCCGGACCCAGTACTTC.